Below, 26 T cell receptor beta chains from the same sample are listed, as sequenced in a study of T cells in localized non-small cell lung cancer. Profiled with immunoSEQ multiplex PCR; TCRdb holds only in-frame clones, not every one. The data show about 1,100 clones, about 22% seen once. The starting material was normal lung tissue next to the tumor, obtained before any cancer treatment. The receptor set was obtained from a male donor at least 60 years old with stage I lung adenocarcinoma.

V is TRBV28 and J is TRBJ1-2; D ambiguous. The V and J ends lost 6 bases and 3 bases respectively, with 14 bases between them. The CDR3 runs to 14 residues. Per the germline V gene, CDR1 is MDHEN and CDR2 is SYDVKM. DNA for the CDR3: TGTGCCAGCAGCCGCCTCGGGAAGGACTATGGCTACACCTTC. As protein: CASSRLGKDYGYTF.

The rearrangement joins TRBV19 to TRBJ1-1; D may be TRBD1 (5 bases). The germline gives CDR1 LNHDA, CDR2 SQIVND (reference sequence). With 0 bases removed from V and 5 bases from J, the gap between germline ends came to 13 bases. The CDR3 is 15 residues long. CDR3 bases: TGTGCCAGTAGTATAGAGGGCAGGGCGGTGACTGAAGCTTTCTTT. It translates to CASSIEGRAVTEAFF.

The chain links TRBV18 to TRBJ1-4, with TRBD1 as a possible D gene (6 bases). Germline CDR1 is KGHSH and CDR2 is LQKENI. V shed 2 bases and J shed 3 bases, with 16 bases lying between them. The CDR3 contains 17 residues. CDR3 amino acids: CASSPFSGARANEKLFF. Written as DNA, the CDR3 is TGTGCCAGCTCACCATTCTCGGGGGCTAGGGCTAATGAAAAACTGTTTTTT.

V usage is TRBV6-8 and J usage is TRBJ1-2; 8 nucleotides agree with TRBD1. Trimming at V came to 6 bases and at J to 4 bases, leaving 7 bases not matched to a gene. The germline CDR1 and CDR2 sequences are MNHGY and SAAAGT. CDR3 length: 14 residues. This chain's CDR3 is CASREDRAPYGYTF. The CDR3 region has the DNA TGTGCCAGCAGAGAGGACAGGGCCCCCTATGGCTACACCTTC.

The V gene is TRBV5-1, the J gene TRBJ2-2; D call uncertain. CDR3 length: 14 residues. V was pared by 2 bases and J by 9 bases, with 14 bases between. CDR1 is SGHRS, CDR2 YFSETQ, per germline. The CDR3 DNA follows: TGCGCCAGCAGCTTCACTATACAGAGCCGGGAGCTGTTTTTT. Protein product: CASSFTIQSRELFF. Combining the CDR3 with reference TRBV5-1 and TRBJ2-2 gives the whole variable domain KAGVTQTPRYLIKTRGQQVTLSCSPISGHRSVSWYQQTPGQGLQFLFEYFSETQRNKGNFPGRFSGRQFSNSRSEMNVSTLELGDSALYLCASSFTIQSRELFFGEGSRLTVL.

DNA of the CDR3: TGTGCCAGCAGCCCGAGTCCACTCTCAGGCATTCAGTACTTC. Translation: CASSPSPLSGIQYF. The chain uses TRBV11-3 and TRBJ2-4; D unclear. The germline V gene has CDR1 SGHNT and CDR2 YENEEA. Trimming removed 5 bases at V and 9 bases at J, with 17 bases between. The CDR3 spans 14 residues.

This clone was seen ten or more times. This rearrangement joins TRBV11-3 to TRBJ2-5, with TRBD2 matching over 11 bases. V lost 0 bases to trimming and J lost 1 base; unmatched junction nucleotides: 7. This CDR3 has 18 amino acids. Germline CDR1 reads SGHNT; CDR2 reads YENEEA. The CDR3 DNA reads as TGTGCCAGCAGCTTAGATCCGGGACTAGCGGAAGCCCAAGAGACCCAGTACTTC. Residues: CASSLDPGLAEAQETQYF.

The chain joins TRBV6-8 to TRBJ2-2, with TRBD1 matching over 10 bases. Germline values: CDR1 MNHGY, CDR2 SAAAGT. The CDR3 contains 17 residues. Trimming took 5 bases from V and 3 from J; bases not matched to a gene: 9. The CDR3, as DNA: TGTGCCAGCAGTGACAGCCGGGACAGGGGTGACACCGGGGAGCTGTTTTTT. It codes for CASSDSRDRGDTGELFF.

This clone was picked up a small number of times. V and J are TRBV6-8 and TRBJ1-2; D may be TRBD1 (6 bases). The germline V and J ends were trimmed by 5 bases and 4 bases, with 26 bases remaining between them. Germline V gives CDR1 MNHGY, CDR2 SAAAGT. This CDR3 spans 18 amino acids. Written as DNA, the CDR3 is TGTGCCAGCAGTACCCAGAGGGGGGAGGAAGGCGAGAGCTATGGCTACACCTTC. It is translated as CASSTQRGEEGESYGYTF.

This clone came up a few times. The chain recombines TRBV6-7 with TRBJ2-2; D gene ambiguous. TRBV6-7 is reported as an ORF; its role is uncertain. With 2 bases removed from V and 8 bases from J, the gap between germline ends came to 3 bases. This CDR3 has 11 amino acids. CDR3 sequence (DNA): TGTGCCAGCAGTTACAGGGGGGAGCTGTTTTTT. It is translated as CASSYRGELFF.

This clone is classed as medium-sized. V usage is TRBV11-3 and J usage is TRBJ2-3; 13 nucleotides align to TRBD2. Unmatched junction bases numbered 9, after V lost 5 bases and J lost 4 bases. In germline, CDR1 is SGHNT, CDR2 YENEEA. This CDR3 has 17 residues. The CDR3 loop is CASSPRRLAGGPDTQYF. DNA of the CDR3: TGTGCCAGCAGCCCGAGGCGACTAGCGGGGGGCCCAGATACGCAGTATTTT. Full variable domain (outside the CDR3, taken from reference TRBV11-3 and TRBJ2-3): EAGVVQSPRYKIIEKKQPVAFWCNPISGHNTLYWYLQNLGQGPELLIRYENEEAVDDSQLPKDRFSAERLKGVDSTLKIQPAELGDSAVYLCASSPRRLAGGPDTQYFGPGTRLTVL.

In its sample, this clone was seen a few times. The genes are TRBV11-3 and TRBJ1-5; tentative D call: TRBD1 (5 bases). The V gene's germline CDR1 is SGHNT and CDR2 YENEEA. This CDR3 comprises 15 residues. V lost 6 bases and J 4 bases, leaving 16 bases between the germline ends. The CDR3 is CASSSTGPGNQPQHF. The CDR3 nucleotides read TGTGCCAGCAGTTCAACAGGTCCGGGGAATCAGCCCCAGCATTTT.

The rearrangement uses TRBV16 and TRBJ1-6; the D gene is possibly TRBD1 (5 bases). Trimming removed 6 bases from V and 6 bases from J, with 21 bases in between. Germline assignment: CDR1 KGHSY and CDR2 FQNENV. This CDR3 has 17 amino acids. The CDR3 sequence: CASSQTTQDRSNSPLHF. The CDR3 DNA reads as TGTGCCAGCAGTCAAACAACCCAAGACAGAAGTAATTCACCCCTCCACTTT.

The genes are TRBV19 and TRBJ1-1, with D unclear. The CDR3 extends over 14 amino acids. The germline CDR1 and CDR2 sequences are LNHDA and SQIVND (reference sequence). Trimming shortened V by 7 bases and J by 7 bases, and 19 bases separated the two germline ends. CDR3 protein: CASTRSGLALEAFF. DNA of the CDR3: TGTGCCAGTACCAGGAGTGGGTTAGCACTTGAAGCTTTCTTT.

Sample share makes this clone medium-sized. V usage is TRBV6-8 and J usage is TRBJ2-7; 7 bases line up with TRBD2. CDR1 MNHGY and CDR2 SAAAGT come from the germline V gene. CDR3 length: 18 amino acids. Trimming removed 2 bases from V and 0 bases from J; junction bases left unmatched: 13. In DNA form, the CDR3 reads TGTGCCAGCAGTTACCCCTCCAAAGCGGGGCCGAGCTCCTACGAGCAGTACTTC. Amino acid sequence: CASSYPSKAGPSSYEQYF.

A few counts support this clone. The rearrangement links TRBV14 to TRBJ2-1; perhaps TRBD1 as D (6 bases). Germline V gene data show CDR1 as SGHDN and CDR2 as FVKESK. CDR3 length equals 13 residues. V dropped 6 bases and J dropped 2 bases, with 8 bases sitting between them. In nucleotides, the CDR3 is TGTGCCAGCAGTCGACAGGCCTACAATGAGCAGTTCTTC. Translated, it gives CASSRQAYNEQFF. Drawing the rest from reference TRBV14 and TRBJ2-1, the complete variable domain is EAGVTQFPSHSVIEKGQTVTLRCDPISGHDNLYWYRRVMGKEIKFLLHFVKESKQDESGMPNNRFLAERTGGTYSTLKVQPAELEDSGVYFCASSRQAYNEQFFGPGTRLTVL.

The rearrangement uses TRBV11-3 and TRBJ2-5; the match to TRBD1 covers 10 bases. The germline V gene encodes CDR1 SGHNT and CDR2 YENEEA. The CDR3 loop spans 14 amino acids. Trimming at V came to 3 bases and at J to 11 bases, leaving 9 bases not matched to a gene. The chain's CDR3 is CASSFAGTGVLQYF. The CDR3 region has the DNA TGTGCCAGCAGCTTCGCCGGGACAGGGGTGTTACAGTACTTC. Together with reference TRBV11-3 and TRBJ2-5, the CDR3 gives the full variable domain: EAGVVQSPRYKIIEKKQPVAFWCNPISGHNTLYWYLQNLGQGPELLIRYENEEAVDDSQLPKDRFSAERLKGVDSTLKIQPAELGDSAVYLCASSFAGTGVLQYFGPGTRLLVL.

The rearrangement joins TRBV9 to TRBJ2-2; 12 bases map to TRBD2. The CDR3 extends over 15 amino acids. CDR1 is SGDLS, CDR2 YYNGEE, per germline. V was pared by 5 bases and J by 7 bases, with 6 bases of the junction left unmatched. The CDR3 here is CASSEAGLAGGELFF. In DNA form, the CDR3 reads TGTGCCAGCAGTGAAGCGGGACTAGCGGGCGGGGAGCTGTTTTTT.

The rearrangement links TRBV23-1 to TRBJ2-7; D uncertain. TRBV23-1 is identified as an open reading frame with a role that is uncertain. Trimming took 6 bases from V and 4 from J, leaving 13 bases between them. The CDR3 extends over 13 amino acids. CDR3 sequence reads: CASSLAPNYEQYF. The CDR3 DNA is TGCGCCAGCAGCTTGGCCCCCAATTACGAGCAGTACTTC.

V usage is TRBV18 and J usage is TRBJ1-2; TRBD1 aligns across 8 bases. The CDR3 is made up of 12 amino acids. The V gene's germline CDR1 is KGHSH and CDR2 LQKENI. V gave up 6 bases and J gave up 10 bases; unmatched junction bases: 7. The chain's CDR3 is CASSPPQGAYTF. CDR3 bases: TGTGCCAGCTCCCCGCCCCAGGGGGCCTACACCTTC.

This clone was observed a few times. This chain uses TRBV11-3 with TRBJ2-3; D not resolved. The V end lost 3 bases, the J end lost 0 bases, and 7 bases lay between the germline ends. Germline CDR1 is SGHNT and CDR2 is YENEEA. This CDR3 is built from 14 residues. The CDR3 region has the DNA TGTGCCAGCAGCTTGGTGGGCAGCACAGATACGCAGTATTTT. Residues: CASSLVGSTDTQYF.

This clone was seen a handful of times. The chain carries TRBV11-3 and TRBJ1-1; D may be TRBD1 (6 bases). CDR1 SGHNT and CDR2 YENEEA come from the germline V gene. Trimming took off 0 bases at V and 3 bases at J, with 8 bases between the two ends. The CDR3 extends over 14 amino acids. CDR3 DNA sequence: TGTGCCAGCAGCTTAGACAGGGGCGACACTGAAGCTTTCTTT. Translation: CASSLDRGDTEAFF.

This clone was seen a handful of times. The chain links TRBV19 to TRBJ2-2, with D hard to call. The CDR3 spans 14 residues. The germline V gene encodes CDR1 LNHDA and CDR2 SQIVND (reference sequence). Trimming shortened V by 4 bases and J by 4 bases, and 10 bases separated the two germline ends. Here the CDR3 reads CASSRAPTTGELFF. The CDR3 DNA sequence: TGTGCCAGTAGTAGGGCACCCACCACCGGGGAGCTGTTTTTT.

This clone was counted a few times. The rearrangement links TRBV6-1 to TRBJ1-5; D is uncertain. The CDR3 covers 14 residues. Germline V CDR1 and CDR2: MNHNS, SASEGT. Deletions cut 1 base from V and 0 bases from J, with 4 bases between. The CDR3 reads CASSEVGSNQPQHF. CDR3 coding DNA: TGTGCCAGCAGTGAAGTCGGTAGCAATCAGCCCCAGCATTTT.

Only a few counts were recorded for this clone. The V call is TRBV6-8, the J call TRBJ2-3; 7 nucleotides line up with TRBD2. Germline-derived CDR1 and CDR2 are MNHGY and SAAAGT. The CDR3 has 13 amino acids. With 2 bases clipped from V and 5 bases from J, the junction kept 1 base outside the gene matches. The CDR3 bases are TGTGCCAGCAGTTACCCGGGGGGAGATACGCAGTATTTT. Amino acid sequence: CASSYPGGDTQYF.

This clone was counted a few times. The chain links TRBV21-1 to TRBJ2-1; TRBD2 was called by the table and not checked on the DNA. TRBV21-1 is an annotated pseudogene. The CDR3 length is 15 residues. The CDR3, as DNA: TGTGCCAGCAGCGTAGGAGGGGCCGTGGACAATGAGCAGTTCTTC. Translating it yields CASSVGGAVDNEQFF.